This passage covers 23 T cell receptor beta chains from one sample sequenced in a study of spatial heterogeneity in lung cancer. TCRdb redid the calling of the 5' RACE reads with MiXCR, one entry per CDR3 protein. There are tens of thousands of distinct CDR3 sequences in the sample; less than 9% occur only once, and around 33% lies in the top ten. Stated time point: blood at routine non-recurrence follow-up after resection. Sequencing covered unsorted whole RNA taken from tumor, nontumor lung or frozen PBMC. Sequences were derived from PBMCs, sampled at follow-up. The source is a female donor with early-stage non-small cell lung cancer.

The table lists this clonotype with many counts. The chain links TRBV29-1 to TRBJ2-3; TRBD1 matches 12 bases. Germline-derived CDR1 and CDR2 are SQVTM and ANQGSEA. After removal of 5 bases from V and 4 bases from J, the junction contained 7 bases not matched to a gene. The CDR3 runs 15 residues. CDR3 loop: CSVPRDRGLADTQYF. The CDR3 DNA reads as TGCAGCGTTCCCCGGGACAGGGGGCTAGCAGATACGCAGTATTTT.

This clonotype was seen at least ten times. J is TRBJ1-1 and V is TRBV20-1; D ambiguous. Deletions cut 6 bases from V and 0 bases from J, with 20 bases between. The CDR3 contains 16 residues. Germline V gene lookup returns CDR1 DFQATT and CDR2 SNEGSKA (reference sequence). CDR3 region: CSARREMGFMNTEAFF. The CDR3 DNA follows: TGCAGTGCCCGGAGGGAGATGGGGTTTATGAACACTGAAGCTTTCTTT.

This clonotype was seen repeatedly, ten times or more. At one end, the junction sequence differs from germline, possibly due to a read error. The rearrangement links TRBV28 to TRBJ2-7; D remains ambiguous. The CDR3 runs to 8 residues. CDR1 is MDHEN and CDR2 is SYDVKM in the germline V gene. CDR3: CASSEMFF. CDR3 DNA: TGTGCCAGCAGTGAAATGTTCTTC.

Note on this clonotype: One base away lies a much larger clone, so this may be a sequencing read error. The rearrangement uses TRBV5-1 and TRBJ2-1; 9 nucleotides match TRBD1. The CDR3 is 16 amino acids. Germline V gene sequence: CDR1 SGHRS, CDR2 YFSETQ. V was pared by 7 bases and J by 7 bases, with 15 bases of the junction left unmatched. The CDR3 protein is CASRSATGGGLNEQFF. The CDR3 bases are TGCGCCAGCCGCTCGGCCACAGGGGGCGGTTTGAATGAGCAGTTCTTC.

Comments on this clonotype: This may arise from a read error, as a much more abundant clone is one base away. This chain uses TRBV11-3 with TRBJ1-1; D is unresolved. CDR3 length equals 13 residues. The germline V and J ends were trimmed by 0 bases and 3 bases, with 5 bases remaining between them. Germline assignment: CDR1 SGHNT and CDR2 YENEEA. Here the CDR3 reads CASSLEEDTEAFF. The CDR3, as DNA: TGTGCCAGCAGCTTAGAGGAGGACACTGAAGCTTTCTTT.

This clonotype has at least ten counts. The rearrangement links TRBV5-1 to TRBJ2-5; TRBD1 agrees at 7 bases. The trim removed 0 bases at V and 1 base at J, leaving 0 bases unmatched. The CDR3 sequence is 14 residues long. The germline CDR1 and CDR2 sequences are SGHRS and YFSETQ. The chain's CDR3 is CASSLGTGQETQYF. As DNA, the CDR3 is TGCGCCAGCAGCTTGGGGACAGGCCAAGAGACCCAGTACTTC.

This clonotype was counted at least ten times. CDR3 protein: CASSRELGGTIYF. The CDR3 DNA follows: TGTGCCAGCAGCAGGGAGTTAGGAGGCACCATATATTTT. This rearrangement joins TRBV7-9 to TRBJ1-3; D call uncertain. The CDR3 contains 13 residues. Trimming took 5 bases from V and 9 from J, leaving 14 bases between them. Germline V gene lookup returns CDR1 SEHNR and CDR2 FQNEAQ (reference sequence).

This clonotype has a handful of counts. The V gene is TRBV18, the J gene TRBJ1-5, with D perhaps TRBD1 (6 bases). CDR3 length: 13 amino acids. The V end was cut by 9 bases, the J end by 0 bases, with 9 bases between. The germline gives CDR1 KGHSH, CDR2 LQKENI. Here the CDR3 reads CASGGGSNQPQHF. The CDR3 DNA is TGTGCCAGTGGAGGGGGTAGCAATCAGCCCCAGCATTTT.

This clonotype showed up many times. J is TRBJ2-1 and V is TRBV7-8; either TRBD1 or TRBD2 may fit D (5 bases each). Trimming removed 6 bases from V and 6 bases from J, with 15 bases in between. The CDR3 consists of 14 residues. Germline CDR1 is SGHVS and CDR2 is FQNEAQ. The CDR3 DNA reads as TGTGCCAGCAGGGGACGAATGTTGGGCAATGAGCAGTTCTTC. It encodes CASRGRMLGNEQFF.

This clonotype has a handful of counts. CDR3 region: CASSPTTGAYEQYF. The DNA of the CDR3 is TGTGCCAGCAGCCCTACAACAGGGGCATACGAGCAGTACTTC. V usage is TRBV12-3 or TRBV12-4 and J usage is TRBJ2-7, with TRBD1 identical over 7 bases. CDR3 length: 14 residues. The J segment lost 4 bases and the V segment lost 6 bases, leaving 9 bases of the junction unmatched.

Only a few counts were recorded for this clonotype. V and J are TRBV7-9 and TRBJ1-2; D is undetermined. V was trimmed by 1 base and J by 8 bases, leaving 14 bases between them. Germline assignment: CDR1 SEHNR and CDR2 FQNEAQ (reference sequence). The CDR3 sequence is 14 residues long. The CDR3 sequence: CASSLVRGRVGYTF. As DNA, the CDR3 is TGTGCCAGCAGCTTAGTACGTGGACGCGTCGGCTACACCTTC.

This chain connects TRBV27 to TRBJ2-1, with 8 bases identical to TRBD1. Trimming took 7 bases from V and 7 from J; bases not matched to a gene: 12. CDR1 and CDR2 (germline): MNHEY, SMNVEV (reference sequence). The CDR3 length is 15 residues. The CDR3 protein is CASTVIRTGTNEQFF. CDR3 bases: TGTGCCAGCACCGTTATTCGGACAGGGACTAATGAGCAGTTCTTC.

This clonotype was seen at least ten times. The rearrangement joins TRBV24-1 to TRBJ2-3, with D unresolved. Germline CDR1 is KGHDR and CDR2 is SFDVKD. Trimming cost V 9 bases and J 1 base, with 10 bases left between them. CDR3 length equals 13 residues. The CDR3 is CATSDGRTDTQYF. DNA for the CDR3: TGTGCCACCTCTGATGGCCGCACAGATACGCAGTATTTT.

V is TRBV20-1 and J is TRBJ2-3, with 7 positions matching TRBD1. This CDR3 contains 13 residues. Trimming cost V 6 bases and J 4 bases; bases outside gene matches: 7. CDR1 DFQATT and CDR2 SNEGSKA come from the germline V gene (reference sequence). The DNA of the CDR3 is TGCAGTGCAGGGGGCCCAGAGCCAGATACGCAGTATTTT. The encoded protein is CSAGGPEPDTQYF.

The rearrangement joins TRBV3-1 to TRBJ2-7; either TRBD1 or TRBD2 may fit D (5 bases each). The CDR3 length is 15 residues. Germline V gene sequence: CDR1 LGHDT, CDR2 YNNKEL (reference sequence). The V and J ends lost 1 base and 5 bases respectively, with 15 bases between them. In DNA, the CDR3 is TGTGCCAGCAGCCAAGCCGGGACCTCTGTCCACGAGCAGTACTTC. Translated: CASSQAGTSVHEQYF.

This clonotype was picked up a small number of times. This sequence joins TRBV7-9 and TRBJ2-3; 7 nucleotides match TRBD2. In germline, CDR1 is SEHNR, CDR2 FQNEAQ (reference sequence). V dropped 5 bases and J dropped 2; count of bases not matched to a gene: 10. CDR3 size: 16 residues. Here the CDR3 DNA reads TGTGCCAGCAGCCGAATGCGGGGGACTTACACAGATACGCAGTATTTT. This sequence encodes CASSRMRGTYTDTQYF.

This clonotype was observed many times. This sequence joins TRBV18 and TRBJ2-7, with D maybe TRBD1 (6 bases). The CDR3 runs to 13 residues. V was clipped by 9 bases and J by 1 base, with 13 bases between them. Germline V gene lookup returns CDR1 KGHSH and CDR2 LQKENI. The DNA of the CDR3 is TGTGCCAGTACCGGGACACCTTCCTACGAGCAGTACTTC. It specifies CASTGTPSYEQYF.

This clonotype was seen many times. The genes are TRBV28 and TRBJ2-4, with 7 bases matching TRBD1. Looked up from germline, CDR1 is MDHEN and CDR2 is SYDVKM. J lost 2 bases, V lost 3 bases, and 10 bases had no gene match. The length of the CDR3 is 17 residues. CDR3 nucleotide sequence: TGTGCCAGCAGTTTTAGGGCTAGGGGGCGATCCAAAAACATTCAGTACTTC. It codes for CASSFRARGRSKNIQYF.

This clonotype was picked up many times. CDR3 protein: CASSPDPAGQANTEAFF. The CDR3 DNA reads as TGCGCCAGCAGCCCAGATCCTGCCGGACAGGCCAACACTGAAGCTTTCTTT. The J gene is TRBJ1-1, the V gene TRBV5-1, with 7 bases identical to TRBD1. J lost 2 bases, V lost 4 bases, and 14 bases had no gene match. Germline CDR1 reads SGHRS; CDR2 reads YFSETQ. The CDR3 length is 17 residues.

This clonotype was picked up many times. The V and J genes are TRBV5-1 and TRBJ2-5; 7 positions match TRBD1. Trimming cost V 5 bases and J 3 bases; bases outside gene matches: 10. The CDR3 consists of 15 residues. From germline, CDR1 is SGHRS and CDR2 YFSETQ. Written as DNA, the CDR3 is TGCGCCAGCAGAGGGAGAGGGGGCGGTGAAGAGACCCAGTACTTC. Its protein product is CASRGRGGGEETQYF.

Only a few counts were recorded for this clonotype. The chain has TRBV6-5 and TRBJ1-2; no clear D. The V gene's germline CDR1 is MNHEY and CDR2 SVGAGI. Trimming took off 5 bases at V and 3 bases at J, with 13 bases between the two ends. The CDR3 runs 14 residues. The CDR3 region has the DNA TGTGCCAGCAGTACCTCGCGGGGATACTATGGCTACACCTTC. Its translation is CASSTSRGYYGYTF.

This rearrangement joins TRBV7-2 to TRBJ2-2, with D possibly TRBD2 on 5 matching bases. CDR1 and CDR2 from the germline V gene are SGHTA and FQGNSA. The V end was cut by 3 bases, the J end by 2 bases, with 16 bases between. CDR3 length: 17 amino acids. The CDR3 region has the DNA TGTGCCAGCAGCTTCCCACCTCGGACTGGAAACACCGGGGAGCTGTTTTTT. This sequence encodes CASSFPPRTGNTGELFF.

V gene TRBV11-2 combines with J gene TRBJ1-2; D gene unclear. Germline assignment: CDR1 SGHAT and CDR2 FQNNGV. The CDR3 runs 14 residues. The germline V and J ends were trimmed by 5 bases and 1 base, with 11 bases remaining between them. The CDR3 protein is CASSPDAFNYGYTF. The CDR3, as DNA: TGTGCCAGCAGCCCAGACGCCTTTAACTATGGCTACACCTTC.